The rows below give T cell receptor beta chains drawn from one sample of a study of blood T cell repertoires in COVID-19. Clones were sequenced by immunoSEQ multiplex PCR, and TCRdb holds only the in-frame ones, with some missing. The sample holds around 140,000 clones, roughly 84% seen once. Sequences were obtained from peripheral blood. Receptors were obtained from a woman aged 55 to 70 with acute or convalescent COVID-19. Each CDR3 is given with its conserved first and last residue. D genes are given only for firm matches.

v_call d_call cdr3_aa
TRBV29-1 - CSVEAQVNDYGYTF
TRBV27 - CASSLSNTYYEQYF
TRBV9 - CASSVSSPTGELFF
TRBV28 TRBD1 CAAKGQGSPLHF
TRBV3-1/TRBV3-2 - CASSLLEAEAFF
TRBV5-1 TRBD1 CASSGSGTGGEKLFF
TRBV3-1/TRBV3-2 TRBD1 CASSQTLVNRGLSPLHF
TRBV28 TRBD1 CASVTGTGGTEAFF
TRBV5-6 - CASSLSGSSYEQYF
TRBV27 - CASRVGLYGYTF
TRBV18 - CASSPPSGITYEQYF
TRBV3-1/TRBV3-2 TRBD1 CASSQSTGVGGYTF
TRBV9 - CASSPSQGDYGYTF
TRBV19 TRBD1 CASSIARTGSTDTQYF
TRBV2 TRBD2 CASSPSGGAETQYF
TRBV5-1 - CASSLDAGISTDTQYF
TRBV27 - CASSPLPQGTYNSPLHF
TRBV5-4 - CASSRVADVYNEQFF
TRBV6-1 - CASSAAGANSYNSPLHF
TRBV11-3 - CASSPSGANVLTF